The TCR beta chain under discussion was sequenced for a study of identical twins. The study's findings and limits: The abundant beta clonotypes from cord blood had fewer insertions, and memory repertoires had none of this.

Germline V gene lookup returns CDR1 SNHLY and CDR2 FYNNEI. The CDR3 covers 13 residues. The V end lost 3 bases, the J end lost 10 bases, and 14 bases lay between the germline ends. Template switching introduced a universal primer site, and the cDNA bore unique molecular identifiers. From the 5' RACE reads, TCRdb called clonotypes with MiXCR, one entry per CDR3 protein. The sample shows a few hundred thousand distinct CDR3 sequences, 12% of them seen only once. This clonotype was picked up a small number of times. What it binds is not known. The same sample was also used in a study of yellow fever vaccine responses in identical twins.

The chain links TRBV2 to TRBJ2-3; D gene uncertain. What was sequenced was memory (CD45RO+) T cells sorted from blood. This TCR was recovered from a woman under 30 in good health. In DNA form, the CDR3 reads TGTGCCAGCAGTGAGTTCATGGGCCTTCCGCAGTATTTT. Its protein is CASSEFMGLPQYF.